This T cell receptor (beta chain) was recorded in a study of shared clonotypes between healthy human individuals. Those who donated, Caucasian adults without exception, all lived in Nashville, Tennessee. V was pared by 2 bases and J by 8 bases, with 13 bases between. This CDR3 spans 14 amino acids. Germline CDR1 is MNHEY and CDR2 is SMNVEV (reference sequence). Method: immunoSEQ multiplex PCR; TCRdb's copy keeps in-frame clones and lacks some. This sample has about 680,000 clones, with roughly 73% found just once. This clonotype was obtained from a woman in her 30s in good health. The chain carries TRBV27 and TRBJ2-1, with a weak D call TRBD1 (5 bases). The sequencing input was memory CD4+ T cells sorted from blood. The sample's subset: CD45RA-negative fraction. The CDR3 loop reads CASSLLPQGDEQFF. Written as DNA, the CDR3 is TGTGCCAGCAGTTTACTTCCTCAGGGTGATGAGCAGTTCTTC.